A single sample is the source of the 12 T cell receptor beta chains below, sequenced in a study of cytomegalovirus exposure and HLA in healthy donors. It was with 60 Vbeta and 13 Jbeta primers that the PCR ran. TCRdb's table, derived via immunoSEQ multiplex PCR, lists solely in-frame clones and lacks some. The sample comprises 130,000 or so clones, over 75% of which are singletons, and 5.3% rests with the top ten. Input material: PBMCs. The receptors were sampled from a man aged 30 to 39 in good health and CMV-seronegative.

The J gene is TRBJ1-3, the V gene TRBV4-2; 8 bases are a match to TRBD1. The CDR3 contains 18 residues. V gave up 4 bases and J gave up 2 bases; unmatched junction bases: 13. CDR1 is LGHNA and CDR2 is YNFKEQ in the germline V gene. Here the CDR3 reads CASSRIDRGKKTGNTIYF. The CDR3 coding sequence is TGTGCCAGCAGCCGAATTGACAGGGGAAAGAAGACTGGAAACACCATATATTTT.

This clone was found once. The V call is TRBV7-2, the J call TRBJ2-7; 8 bases fit TRBD2. V dropped 2 bases and J dropped 4; count of bases not matched to a gene: 7. The CDR3 runs to 15 residues. Germline V gives CDR1 SGHTA, CDR2 FQGNSA. CDR3 region: CASSLTPGGLYEQYF. The CDR3 region has the DNA TGTGCCAGCAGCTTAACCCCGGGAGGGTTGTACGAGCAGTACTTC.

V and J are TRBV5-6 and TRBJ2-1, with no clear D. The CDR3 extends over 15 amino acids. Germline V CDR1 and CDR2: SGHDT, YYEEEE. Trimming stripped 5 bases from V and 2 bases from J, with 14 bases between. The CDR3 sequence: CASRSEVSAYNEQFF. CDR3 nucleotides: TGTGCCAGCAGGTCAGAAGTCAGCGCCTACAATGAGCAGTTCTTC. Full variable domain (missing parts from reference TRBV5-6 and TRBJ2-1): DAGVTQSPTHLIKTRGQQVTLRCSPKSGHDTVSWYQQALGQGPQFIFQYYEEEERQRGNFPDRFSGHQFPNYSSELNVNALLLGDSALYLCASRSEVSAYNEQFFGPGTRLTVL.

J is TRBJ1-4 and V is TRBV2; the match to TRBD1 covers 7 bases. This CDR3 region has 15 residues. Germline trimming cut 7 bases from V and 3 bases from J; bases unmatched to any gene: 8. The germline V gene has CDR1 SNHLY and CDR2 FYNNEI. The CDR3 DNA is TGTGCCAGCATGGACCGCACAGGGGCTAATGAAAAACTGTTTTTT. Protein: CASMDRTGANEKLFF.

This clone occurred a few times. The V call is TRBV19, the J call TRBJ1-2; D might be TRBD1 (5 bases). Germline-derived CDR1 and CDR2 are LNHDA and SQIVND (reference sequence). This CDR3 has 14 residues. V shed 9 bases and J shed 6 bases, with 20 bases lying between them. CDR3 region: CASWQPGHLDGYTF. The DNA for the CDR3 is TGTGCCAGCTGGCAGCCAGGACATCTGGATGGCTACACCTTC.

The chain recombines TRBV5-6 with TRBJ1-2, with D tentatively TRBD1 (6 bases). This CDR3 is 14 amino acids long. Germline V gene sequence: CDR1 SGHDT, CDR2 YYEEEE. Trimming took off 2 bases at V and 4 bases at J, with 12 bases between the two ends. The CDR3 nucleotides are TGTGCCAGCAGCTTTGGACAGAAACTCTATGGCTACACCTTC. Amino acids: CASSFGQKLYGYTF.

The J gene is TRBJ1-6, the V gene TRBV2; D unresolved. This CDR3 is built from 14 residues. V was trimmed by 7 bases and J by 7 bases, leaving 14 bases between them. Germline V CDR1 and CDR2: SNHLY, FYNNEI. The CDR3 bases are TGTGCCAGCAACCCCGGGGAAGGGAATTCACCCCTCCACTTT. This gives the protein CASNPGEGNSPLHF.

V usage is TRBV5-6 and J usage is TRBJ1-2; D might be TRBD1 (6 bases). V lost 2 bases, J lost 2 bases, and 16 bases lay in between. The CDR3 totals 16 residues. CDR1 and CDR2 from the germline V gene are SGHDT and YYEEEE. CDR3 residues: CASSLRGRGGNYGYTF. The DNA for the CDR3 is TGTGCCAGCAGCTTACGCGGCAGGGGAGGGAACTATGGCTACACCTTC.

The table lists this clone with a count of one. The V and J genes are TRBV7-2 and TRBJ1-4, with D possibly matching TRBD1 (5 bases). The CDR3 is 15 residues long. The germline V gene has CDR1 SGHTA and CDR2 FQGNSA. V lost 5 bases and J lost 6, with 16 bases in between. The CDR3 DNA reads as TGTGCCAGCAGCCCCAGTGGGGGGAGTCATGAAAAACTGTTTTTT. This gives the protein CASSPSGGSHEKLFF. Supplemented by reference TRBV7-2 and TRBJ1-4, the full variable domain reads GAGVSQSPSNKVTEKGKDVELRCDPISGHTALYWYRQSLGQGLEFLIYFQGNSAPDKSGLPSDRFSAERTGGSVSTLTIQRTQQEDSAVYLCASSPSGGSHEKLFFGSGTQLSVL.

Only one count was recorded for this clone. V is TRBV19 and J is TRBJ1-4; D unresolved. V was cut by 0 bases and J by 8 bases, with 10 bases left in between. Germline V gives CDR1 LNHDA, CDR2 SQIVND (reference sequence). This CDR3 is built from 14 residues. Here the CDR3 reads CASSIEAGREKLFF. Here the CDR3 DNA reads TGTGCCAGTAGTATAGAGGCGGGTCGAGAAAAACTGTTTTTT.

V and J are TRBV7-9 and TRBJ1-1; D unclear. Trimming cost V 6 bases and J 6 bases, with 14 bases left between them. Germline lookup yields CDR1 SEHNR and CDR2 FQNEAQ (reference sequence). This CDR3 has 13 residues. The CDR3 protein is CASSLVEGPEAFF. CDR3 in DNA: TGTGCCAGCAGTCTCGTGGAGGGCCCTGAAGCTTTCTTT. The whole variable domain, remainder taken from reference TRBV7-9 and TRBJ1-1, is DTGVSQNPRHKITKRGQNVTFRCDPISEHNRLYWYRQTLGQGPEFLTYFQNEAQLEKSRLLSDRFSAERPKGSFSTLEIQRTEQGDSAMYLCASSLVEGPEAFFGQGTRLTVV.

The chain is built from TRBV4-2 and TRBJ2-7; 7 bases match TRBD1. Trimming cost V 0 bases and J 6 bases; bases outside gene matches: 8. In germline, CDR1 is LGHNA, CDR2 YNFKEQ. This CDR3 spans 15 amino acids. The DNA for the CDR3 is TGTGCCAGCAGCCAAGATTACAGGGGTTGGGGCGAGCAGTACTTC. Residues: CASSQDYRGWGEQYF.